This record looks at one T cell receptor beta chain sequence and its context. What it binds is unknown. CDR1 is MNHNY and CDR2 is SVGAGI in the germline V gene (reference sequence). The CDR3 has 15 residues. J gave up 5 bases and V 7 bases, and 11 bases lay outside the gene matches. The data were obtained in a study of cytomegalovirus exposure and HLA in healthy donors. Study summary: The use of the same platform for the 100 to 150 validation repertoires and the roughly 700 first-cohort repertoires was reported by a later analysis. The study's findings and limits: Overall, about 160 TCR beta chains were annotated as cytomegalovirus-associated.

Method: immunoSEQ multiplex PCR; TCRdb's copy keeps in-frame clones and lacks some. The sample gives approximately 140,000 clones, less than 90% of which show up once; under 3% is in the top ten. This sequence joins TRBV6-6 and TRBJ2-5; 9 bases agree with TRBD2. The sample comprised PBMCs. The sequence derives from a man aged 18 to 30 in good health and CMV-seronegative. Here the CDR3 DNA reads TGTGCCAGCAATTTAGTGCGGGGGGGCGCGGAGACCCAGTACTTC. Its translation is CASNLVRGGAETQYF.